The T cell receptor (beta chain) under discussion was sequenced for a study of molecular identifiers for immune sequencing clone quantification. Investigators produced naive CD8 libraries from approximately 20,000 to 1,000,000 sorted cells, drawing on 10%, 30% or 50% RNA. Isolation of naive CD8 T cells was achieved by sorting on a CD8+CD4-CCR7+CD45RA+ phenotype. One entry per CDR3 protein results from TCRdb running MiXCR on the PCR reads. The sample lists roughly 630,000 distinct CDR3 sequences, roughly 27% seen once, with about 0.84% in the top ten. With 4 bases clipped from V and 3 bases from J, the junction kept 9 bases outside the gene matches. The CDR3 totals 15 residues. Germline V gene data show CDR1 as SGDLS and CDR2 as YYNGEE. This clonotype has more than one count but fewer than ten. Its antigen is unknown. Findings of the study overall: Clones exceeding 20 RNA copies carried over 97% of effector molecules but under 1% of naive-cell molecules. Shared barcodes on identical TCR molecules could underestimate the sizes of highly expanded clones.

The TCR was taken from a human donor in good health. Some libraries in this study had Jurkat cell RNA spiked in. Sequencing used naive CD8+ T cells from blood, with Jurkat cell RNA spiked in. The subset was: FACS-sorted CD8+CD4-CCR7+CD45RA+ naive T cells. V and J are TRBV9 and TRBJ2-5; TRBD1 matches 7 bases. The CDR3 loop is CASSLGTVREETQYF. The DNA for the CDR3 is TGTGCCAGCAGCCTTGGGACAGTCAGGGAAGAGACCCAGTACTTC.